Presented here are 2 T cell receptor beta chains from one specimen sequenced in a study of T cell changes during pregnancy in multiple sclerosis. Assay: immunoSEQ multiplex PCR; the TCRdb copy retains only in-frame clones and omits some. The sample lists around 19,000 clones, about 87% occurring once. This specimen consisted of CD8+ T cells from peripheral blood mononuclear cells, obtained in the third trimester of pregnancy. The source is a female donor in good health, enrolled as a control in a pregnancy study.

This sequence joins TRBV10-1 and TRBJ1-1, with unresolved D. CDR1 is WNHNN and CDR2 is SYGVQD in the germline V gene (reference sequence). This CDR3 has 12 amino acids. Trimming pared 2 bases from V and 5 bases from J, leaving 6 bases between. The CDR3, as DNA: TGCGCCAGCAGTGAGCCGGGGACTGAAGCTTTCTTT. Translating gives CASSEPGTEAFF.

This clone was seen only a few times. The chain uses TRBV9 and TRBJ2-1, with 7 bases aligning to TRBD2. Germline-derived CDR1 and CDR2 are SGDLS and YYNGEE. V lost 4 bases to trimming and J lost 4 bases; unmatched junction nucleotides: 5. The CDR3 consists of 14 residues. The CDR3 sequence is CASSLWGGYNEQFF. CDR3 DNA: TGTGCCAGCAGCCTTTGGGGGGGGTACAATGAGCAGTTCTTC.